This TCR beta chain was observed in a study of OX40 agonist ivuxolimab in advanced cancers. Looking at the study overall: While on treatment, patients had intravenous ivuxolimab at 0.01 to 10 mg/kg every 2 weeks. Mean age around 60 years, range 23 to 79; roughly 82% male.

If patients had autoimmune disease history or systemic immunosuppression, they were excluded. CDR1 is SGHRS and CDR2 is YFSETQ in the germline V gene. The CDR3 runs 16 residues. After removal of 4 bases from V and 0 bases from J, the junction contained 5 bases not matched to a gene. This table comes from immunoSEQ multiplex PCR, and its TCRdb copy is limited to in-frame clones, with some not included. The data hold 77,000 or so clones, with 85% to 95% observed a single time. The chain couples TRBV5-1 to TRBJ1-2; 11 bases match TRBD1. This sequence was found in an adult with an advanced solid tumor such as melanoma, head and neck, liver or kidney cancer. Sequencing used CD4+ or CD8+ T cells sorted from blood, obtained in a trial of the OX40 agonist ivuxolimab. DNA of the CDR3: TGCGCCAGCAGCCCGGGACAGGGGGATTCTAACTATGGCTACACCTTC. Its translation: CASSPGQGDSNYGYTF.